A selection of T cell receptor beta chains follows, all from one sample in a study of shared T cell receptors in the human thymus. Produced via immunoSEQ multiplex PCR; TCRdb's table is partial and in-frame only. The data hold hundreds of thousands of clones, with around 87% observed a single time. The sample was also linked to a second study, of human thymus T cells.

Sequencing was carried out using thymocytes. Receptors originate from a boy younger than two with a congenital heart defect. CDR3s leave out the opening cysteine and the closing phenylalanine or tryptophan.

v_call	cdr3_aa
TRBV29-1	SAGQDRATEAF
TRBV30	AWRRLVEGTGELF
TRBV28	ASSLQTGGRTGELF
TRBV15	ATSRITGADGYT
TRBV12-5	ASGFLPVVTEKPYEQY
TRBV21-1	ASSIYEETLNTEAF
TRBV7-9	ASSCGRASDNEQF
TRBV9	ASSPRLAGRQETQY
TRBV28	ASSLCAGSSYNEQF
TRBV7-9	ASSLAGTPYEQY
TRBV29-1	SSATSDNEQF
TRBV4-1	ASSQVSNRANSPLH
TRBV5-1	ASSWTPAPSGSGNEQF
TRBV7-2	ASRLAGGDEQF
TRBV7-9	ASSPHDRPFYEQY